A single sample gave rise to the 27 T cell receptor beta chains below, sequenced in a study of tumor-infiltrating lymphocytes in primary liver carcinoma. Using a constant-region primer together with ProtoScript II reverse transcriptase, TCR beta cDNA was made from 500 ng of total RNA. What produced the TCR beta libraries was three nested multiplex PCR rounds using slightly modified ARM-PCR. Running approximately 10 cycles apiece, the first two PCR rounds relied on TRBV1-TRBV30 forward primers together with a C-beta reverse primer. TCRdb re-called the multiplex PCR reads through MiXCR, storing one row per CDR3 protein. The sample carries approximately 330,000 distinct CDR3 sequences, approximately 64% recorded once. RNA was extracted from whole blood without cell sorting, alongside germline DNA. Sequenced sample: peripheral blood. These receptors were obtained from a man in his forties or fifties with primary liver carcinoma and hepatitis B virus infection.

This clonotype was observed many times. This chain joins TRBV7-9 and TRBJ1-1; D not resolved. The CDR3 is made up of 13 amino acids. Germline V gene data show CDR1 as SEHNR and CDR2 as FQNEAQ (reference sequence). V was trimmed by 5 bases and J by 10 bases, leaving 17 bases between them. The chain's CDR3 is CASSPRGDTRAFF. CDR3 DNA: TGTGCCAGCAGCCCCCGAGGAGACACGAGAGCTTTCTTT.

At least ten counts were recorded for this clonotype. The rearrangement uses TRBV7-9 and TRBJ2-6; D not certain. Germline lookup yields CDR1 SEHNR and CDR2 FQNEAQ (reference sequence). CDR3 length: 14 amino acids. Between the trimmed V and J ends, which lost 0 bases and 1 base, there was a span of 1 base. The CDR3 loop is CASSLASGANVLTF. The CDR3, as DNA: TGTGCCAGCAGCTTAGCGTCTGGGGCCAACGTCCTGACTTTC.

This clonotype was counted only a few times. The CDR3 protein is CASSLGGFLGPETQYF. The CDR3 coding sequence is TGTGCCAGCAGCTTAGGGGGATTCCTCGGTCCCGAGACCCAGTACTTC. The chain joins TRBV7-9 to TRBJ2-5; D not resolved. This CDR3 comprises 16 residues. CDR1 is SEHNR, CDR2 FQNEAQ, per germline (reference sequence). Trimming left V 1 base short and J 5 bases short, with 17 bases between.

The CDR3 DNA sequence: TGCAGCGTTGGTCTAGAGAGCCTCTACAATGAGCAGTTCTTC. Its translation is CSVGLESLYNEQFF. This sequence joins TRBV29-1 and TRBJ2-1; unclear D gene. CDR1 is SQVTM and CDR2 is ANQGSEA in the germline V gene. The CDR3 has 14 amino acids. V was trimmed by 4 bases and J by 3 bases, leaving 13 bases between them.

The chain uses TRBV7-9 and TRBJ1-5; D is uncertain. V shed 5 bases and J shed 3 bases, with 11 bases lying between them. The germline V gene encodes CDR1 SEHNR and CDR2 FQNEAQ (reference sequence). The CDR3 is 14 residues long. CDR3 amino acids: CASSGGQDNQPQHF. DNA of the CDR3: TGTGCCAGCAGCGGCGGGCAGGACAATCAGCCCCAGCATTTT. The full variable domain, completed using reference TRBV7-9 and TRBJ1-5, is DTGVSQNPRHKITKRGQNVTFRCDPISEHNRLYWYRQTLGQGPEFLTYFQNEAQLEKSRLLSDRFSAERPKGSFSTLEIQRTEQGDSAMYLCASSGGQDNQPQHFGDGTRLSIL.

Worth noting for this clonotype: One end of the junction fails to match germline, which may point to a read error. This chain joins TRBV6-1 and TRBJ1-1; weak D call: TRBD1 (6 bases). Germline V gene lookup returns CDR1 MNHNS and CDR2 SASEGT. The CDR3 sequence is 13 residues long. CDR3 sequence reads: CTSSSRDTAEAFF. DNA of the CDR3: TGTACCAGTAGTTCCCGGGACACCGCTGAAGCTTTCTTT.

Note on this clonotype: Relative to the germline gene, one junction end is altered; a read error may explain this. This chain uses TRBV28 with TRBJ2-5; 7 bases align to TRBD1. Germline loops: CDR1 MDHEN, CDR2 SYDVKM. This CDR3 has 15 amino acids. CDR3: CAISSPGTAQETQYF. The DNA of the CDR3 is TGTGCCATCAGTTCTCCGGGGACAGCGCAAGAGACCCAGTACTTC.

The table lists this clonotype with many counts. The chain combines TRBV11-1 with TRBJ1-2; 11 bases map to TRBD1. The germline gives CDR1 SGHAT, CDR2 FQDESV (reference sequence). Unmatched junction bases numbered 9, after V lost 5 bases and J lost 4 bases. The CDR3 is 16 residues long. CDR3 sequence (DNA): TGTGCCAGCAGCGCCCTGGGACAGGGGGGCTCCTATGGCTACACCTTC. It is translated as CASSALGQGGSYGYTF.

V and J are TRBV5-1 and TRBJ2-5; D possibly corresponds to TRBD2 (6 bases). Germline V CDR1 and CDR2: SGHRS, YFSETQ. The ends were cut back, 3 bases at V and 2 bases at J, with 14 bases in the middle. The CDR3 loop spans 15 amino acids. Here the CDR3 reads CASSSDWGGQETQYF. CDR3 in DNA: TGCGCCAGCAGCTCGGACTGGGGAGGTCAAGAGACCCAGTACTTC.

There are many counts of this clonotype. In DNA, the CDR3 is TGTGCCATCAGTGACTCCCCTCCCAGCTCCTACGAGCAGTACTTC. This gives the protein CAISDSPPSSYEQYF. This rearrangement joins TRBV10-3 to TRBJ2-7; D remains unclear. Trimming cost V 3 bases and J 0 bases, with 12 bases left between them. The CDR3 is 15 residues long. From germline, CDR1 is ENHRY and CDR2 SYGVKD.

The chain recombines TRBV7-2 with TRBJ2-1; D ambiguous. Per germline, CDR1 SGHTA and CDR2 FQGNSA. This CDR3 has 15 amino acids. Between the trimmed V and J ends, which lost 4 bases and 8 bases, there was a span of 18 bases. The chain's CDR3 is CASSSWSGETDEQFF. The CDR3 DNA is TGTGCCAGCAGCTCCTGGTCCGGCGAAACGGATGAGCAGTTCTTC.

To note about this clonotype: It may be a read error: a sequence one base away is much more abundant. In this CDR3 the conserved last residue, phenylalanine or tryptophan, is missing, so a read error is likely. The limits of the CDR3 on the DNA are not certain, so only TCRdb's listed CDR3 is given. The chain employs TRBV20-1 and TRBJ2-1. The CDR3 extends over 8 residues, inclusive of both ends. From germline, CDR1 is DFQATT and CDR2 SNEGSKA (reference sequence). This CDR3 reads CSASSKFI.

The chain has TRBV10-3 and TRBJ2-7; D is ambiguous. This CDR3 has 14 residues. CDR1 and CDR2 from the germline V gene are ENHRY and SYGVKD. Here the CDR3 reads CRIGESTGSYEQYF. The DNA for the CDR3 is TGTCGCATCGGTGAGTCGACCGGCAGCTACGAGCAGTACTTC.

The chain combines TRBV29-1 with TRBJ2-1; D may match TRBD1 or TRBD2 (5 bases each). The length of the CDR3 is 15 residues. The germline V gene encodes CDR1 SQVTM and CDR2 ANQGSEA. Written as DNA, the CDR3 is TGCCCCCCGGCGTCGGGGCTAGAAGGCATCGATTATCAGTTCTTC. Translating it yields CPPASGLEGIDYQFF.

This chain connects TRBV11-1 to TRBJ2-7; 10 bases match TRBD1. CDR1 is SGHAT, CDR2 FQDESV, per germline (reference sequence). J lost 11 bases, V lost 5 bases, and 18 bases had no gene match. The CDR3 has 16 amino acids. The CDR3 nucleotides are TGTGCCAGCAGCCAAATCGGGACAGGGGCTTTGAATGAGGAGTACTTC. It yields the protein CASSQIGTGALNEEYF.

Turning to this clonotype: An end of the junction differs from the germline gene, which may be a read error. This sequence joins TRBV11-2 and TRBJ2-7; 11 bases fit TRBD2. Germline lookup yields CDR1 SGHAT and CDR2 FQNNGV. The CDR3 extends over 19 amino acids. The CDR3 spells CASTWRSLAGGEGNGEQYF. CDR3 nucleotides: TGTGCCAGCACCTGGAGGAGTCTAGCGGGAGGAGAAGGGAATGGCGAGCAATACTTC.

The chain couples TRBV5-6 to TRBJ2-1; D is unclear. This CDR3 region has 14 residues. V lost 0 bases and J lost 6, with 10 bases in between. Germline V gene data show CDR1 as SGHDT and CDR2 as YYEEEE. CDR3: CASSLEDGFNEQFF. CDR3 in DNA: TGTGCCAGCAGCTTGGAGGACGGGTTCAATGAGCAGTTCTTC. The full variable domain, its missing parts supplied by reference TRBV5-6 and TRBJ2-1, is DAGVTQSPTHLIKTRGQQVTLRCSPKSGHDTVSWYQQALGQGPQFIFQYYEEEERQRGNFPDRFSGHQFPNYSSELNVNALLLGDSALYLCASSLEDGFNEQFFGPGTRLTVL.

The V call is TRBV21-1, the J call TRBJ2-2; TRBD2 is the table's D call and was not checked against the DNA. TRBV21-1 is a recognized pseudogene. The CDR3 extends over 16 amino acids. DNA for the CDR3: TGTGCCAGCAATTGGACTAGCGGTTCGAACTCCGGGGAGCTGTTTTTT. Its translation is CASNWTSGSNSGELFF.

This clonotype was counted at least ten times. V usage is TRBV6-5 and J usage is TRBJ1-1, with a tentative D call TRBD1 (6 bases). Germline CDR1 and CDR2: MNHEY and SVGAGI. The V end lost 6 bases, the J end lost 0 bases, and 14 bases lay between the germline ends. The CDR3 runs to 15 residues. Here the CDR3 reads CASRAPGAMNTEAFF. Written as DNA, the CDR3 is TGTGCCAGCAGAGCCCCGGGGGCAATGAACACTGAAGCTTTCTTT.

CDR3 bases: TGTGCCAGCAGCTTCTCCGCGGGATCCCAACGAGATACGCAGTATTTT. Its translation: CASSFSAGSQRDTQYF. The V gene is TRBV9, the J gene TRBJ2-3; possible D gene TRBD2, 6 bases. V was clipped by 4 bases and J by 5 bases, with 20 bases between them. CDR3 length: 16 amino acids. Per germline, CDR1 SGDLS and CDR2 YYNGEE.

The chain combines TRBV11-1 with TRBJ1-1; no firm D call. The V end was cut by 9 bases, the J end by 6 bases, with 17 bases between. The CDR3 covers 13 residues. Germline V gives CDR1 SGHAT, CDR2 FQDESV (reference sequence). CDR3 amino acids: CARSRGLTSEAFF. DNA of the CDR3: TGTGCCAGGAGCCGAGGGTTGACATCTGAAGCTTTCTTT. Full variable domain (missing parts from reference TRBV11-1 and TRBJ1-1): EAEVAQSPRYKITEKSQAVAFWCDPISGHATLYWYRQILGQGPELLVQFQDESVVDDSQLPKDRFSAERLKGVDSTLKIQPAELGDSAMYLCARSRGLTSEAFFGQGTRLTVV.

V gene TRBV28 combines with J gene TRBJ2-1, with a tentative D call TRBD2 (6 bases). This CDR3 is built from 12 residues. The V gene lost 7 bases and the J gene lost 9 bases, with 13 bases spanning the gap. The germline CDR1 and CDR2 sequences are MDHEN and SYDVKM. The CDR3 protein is CASTTLGGEQFF. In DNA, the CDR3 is TGTGCCAGCACCACTTTGGGGGGTGAGCAGTTCTTC.

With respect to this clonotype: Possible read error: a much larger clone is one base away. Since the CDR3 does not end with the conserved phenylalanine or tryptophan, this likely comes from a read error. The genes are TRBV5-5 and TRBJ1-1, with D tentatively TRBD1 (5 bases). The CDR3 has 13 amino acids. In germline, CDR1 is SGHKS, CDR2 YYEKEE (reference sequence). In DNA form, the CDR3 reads TGTGCCAGCAGTTTGGGAGGGGACACTGAAGCTTTCATT. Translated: CASSLGGDTEAFI.

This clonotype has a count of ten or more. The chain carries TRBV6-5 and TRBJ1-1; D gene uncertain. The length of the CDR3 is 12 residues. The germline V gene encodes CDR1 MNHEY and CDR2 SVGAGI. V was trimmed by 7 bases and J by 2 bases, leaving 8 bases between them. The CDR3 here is CASKAGNTEAFF. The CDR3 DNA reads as TGTGCCAGCAAGGCTGGTAACACTGAAGCTTTCTTT.

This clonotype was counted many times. The CDR3 here is CASSLELAGGYEQYF. The CDR3 bases are TGTGCCAGCAGCTTAGAGCTAGCGGGAGGGTACGAGCAGTACTTC. This chain joins TRBV11-2 and TRBJ2-7; 12 positions agree with TRBD2. CDR1 is SGHAT, CDR2 FQNNGV, per germline. J was trimmed by 4 bases and V by 0 bases; bases with no gene match: 1. This CDR3 is 15 amino acids long.

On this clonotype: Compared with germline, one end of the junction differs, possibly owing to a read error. The CDR3 bases are TGTGCCAGCAGCCTGGGACTAGCGGGAGGTCATACCACGGATACGCAATATTTT. Encoded protein: CASSLGLAGGHTTDTQYF. This rearrangement joins TRBV11-2 to TRBJ2-3, with 15 bases aligning to TRBD2. The CDR3 covers 18 residues. CDR1 SGHAT and CDR2 FQNNGV come from the germline V gene.

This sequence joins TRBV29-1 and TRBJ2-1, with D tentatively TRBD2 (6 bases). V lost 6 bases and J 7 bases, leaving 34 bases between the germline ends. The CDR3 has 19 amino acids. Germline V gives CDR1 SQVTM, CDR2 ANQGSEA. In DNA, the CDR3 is TGCAGCGTAGAGCTAGAAGGGCCACGGGTTGGGAGGCGCGGGAATGAGCAGTTCTTC. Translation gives CSVELEGPRVGRRGNEQFF.